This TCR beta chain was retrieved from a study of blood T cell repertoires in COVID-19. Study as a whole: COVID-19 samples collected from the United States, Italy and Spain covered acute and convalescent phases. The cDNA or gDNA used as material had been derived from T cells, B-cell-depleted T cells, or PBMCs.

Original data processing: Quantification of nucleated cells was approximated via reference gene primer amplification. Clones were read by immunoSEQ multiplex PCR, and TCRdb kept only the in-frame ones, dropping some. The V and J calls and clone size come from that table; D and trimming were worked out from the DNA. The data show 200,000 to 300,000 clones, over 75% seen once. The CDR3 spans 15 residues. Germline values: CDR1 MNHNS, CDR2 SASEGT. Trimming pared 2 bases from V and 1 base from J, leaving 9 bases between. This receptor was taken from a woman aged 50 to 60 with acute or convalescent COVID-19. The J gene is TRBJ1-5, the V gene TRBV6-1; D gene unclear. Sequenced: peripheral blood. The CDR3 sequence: CASSESGPSNQPQHF. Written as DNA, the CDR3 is TGTGCCAGCAGTGAAAGCGGTCCGAGCAATCAGCCCCAGCATTTT.